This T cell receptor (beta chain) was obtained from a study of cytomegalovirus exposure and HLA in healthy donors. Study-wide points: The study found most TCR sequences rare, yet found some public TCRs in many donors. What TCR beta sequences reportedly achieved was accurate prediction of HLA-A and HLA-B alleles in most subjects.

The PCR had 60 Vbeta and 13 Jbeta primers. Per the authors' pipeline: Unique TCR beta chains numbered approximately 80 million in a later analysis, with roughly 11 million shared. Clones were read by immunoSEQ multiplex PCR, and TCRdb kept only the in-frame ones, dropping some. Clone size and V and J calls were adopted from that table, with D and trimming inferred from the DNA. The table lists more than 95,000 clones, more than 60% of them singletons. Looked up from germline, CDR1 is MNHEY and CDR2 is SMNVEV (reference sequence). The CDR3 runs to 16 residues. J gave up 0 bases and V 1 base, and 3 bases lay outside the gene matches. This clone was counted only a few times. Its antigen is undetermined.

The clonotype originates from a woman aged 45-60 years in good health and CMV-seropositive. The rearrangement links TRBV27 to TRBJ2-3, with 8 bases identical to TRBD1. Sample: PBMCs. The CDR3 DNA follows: TGTGCCAGCAGTTTATTTTGGACAGGGAGCACAGATACGCAGTATTTT. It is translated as CASSLFWTGSTDTQYF.